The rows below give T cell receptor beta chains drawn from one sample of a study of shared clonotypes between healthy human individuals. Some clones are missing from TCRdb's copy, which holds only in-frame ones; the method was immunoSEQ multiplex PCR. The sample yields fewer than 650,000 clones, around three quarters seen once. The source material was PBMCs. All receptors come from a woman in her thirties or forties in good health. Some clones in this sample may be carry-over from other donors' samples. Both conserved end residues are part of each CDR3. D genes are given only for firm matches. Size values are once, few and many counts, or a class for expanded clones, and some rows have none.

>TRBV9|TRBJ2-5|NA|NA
CASSSGIQETQYF
TGTGCCAGCAGCTCAGGGATCCAAGAGACCCAGTACTTC
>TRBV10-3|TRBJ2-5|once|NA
CAISESRGPGQETQYF
TGTGCCATCAGTGAGTCGCGAGGGCCGGGGCAAGAGACCCAGTACTTC
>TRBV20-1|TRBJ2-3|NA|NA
CSVPIPSTQYF
TGCAGTGTCCCTATCCCCAGTACGCAGTATTTT
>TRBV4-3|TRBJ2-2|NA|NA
CASSQAAGAAGELFF
TGCGCCAGCAGCCAAGCCGCAGGGGCGGCCGGGGAGCTGTTTTTT
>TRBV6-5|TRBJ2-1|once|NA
CASRAGVRSYNEQFF
TGTGCCAGCAGAGCAGGGGTAAGGTCCTACAATGAGCAGTTCTTC
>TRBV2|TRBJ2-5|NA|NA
CASSEVRKTQYF
TGTGCCAGCAGTGAAGTCCGGAAGACCCAGTACTTC
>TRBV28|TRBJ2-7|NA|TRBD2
CASSRGAGGMYEQYF
TGTGCCAGCAGCAGGGGCGCGGGAGGGATGTACGAGCAGTATTTC
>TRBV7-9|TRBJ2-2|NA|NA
CASSLAGGTGELFF
TGTGCCAGCAGCTTAGCGGGAGGCACCGGGGAGCTGTTTTTT
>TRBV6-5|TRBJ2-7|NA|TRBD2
CASRVGLAGVYEQYF
TGTGCCAGCAGGGTCGGACTAGCGGGAGTCTACGAGCAGTACTTC
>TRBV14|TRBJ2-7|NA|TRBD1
CASSNRGNIYEQYF
TGTGCCAGCAGCAACAGGGGAAATATCTACGAGCAGTACTTC
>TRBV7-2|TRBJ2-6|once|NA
CASSLVRDSGANVLTF
TGTGCCAGCAGCTTAGTTCGCGACTCTGGGGCCAACGTCCTGACTTTC
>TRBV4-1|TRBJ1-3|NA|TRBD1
CASSRLTGVGNTIYF
TGCGCCAGCAGCCGCCTAACAGGGGTTGGAAACACCATATATTTT
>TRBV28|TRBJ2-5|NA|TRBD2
CASSLAGGPSQETQYF
TGTGCCAGCAGCCTAGCGGGAGGGCCCTCCCAAGAGACCCAGTACTTC
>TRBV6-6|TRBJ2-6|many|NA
CASSLGSSGANVLTF
TGTGCCAGCAGTTTAGGTAGCTCTGGGGCCAACGTCCTGACTTTC
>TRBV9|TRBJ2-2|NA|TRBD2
CASSSRPAGETGELFF
TGTGCCAGCAGCTCGAGGCCAGCGGGAGAGACCGGGGAGCTGTTTTTT
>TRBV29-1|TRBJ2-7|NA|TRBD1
CSATPGGASYEQYF
TGCAGCGCGACCCCAGGGGGCGCGTCCTACGAGCAGTACTTC